This T cell receptor beta chain was recorded in a study of shared clonotypes between healthy human individuals. Study summary: Every donor yielded three CD4 naive, three CD4 memory, two CD8 naive and one CD8 memory plate. The study's findings and limits: Naive subsets usually exceeded memory subsets in estimated richness. Non-shared clonotypes were found to have lower generation probabilities than the clonotypes that were shared by all four of the sorted-subset donors.

Terminally differentiated effector memory CD45RA+ cells were left out of the naive CD8 fraction, which was CD45RO-negative and positively selected for CCR7. With regard to this clone: The antigen is unknown.

Germline trimming cut 7 bases from V and 3 bases from J; bases unmatched to any gene: 12. Germline V lookup: CDR1 SQVTM, CDR2 ANQGSEA. This CDR3 has 16 residues. Authors' methods: From ImmunoSEQ came sequences covering only the junction and carrying no quality scores, so filtering differed. TCRdb's table, derived via immunoSEQ multiplex PCR, lists solely in-frame clones and lacks some. V, J and clone size reflect that table, while D and trimming were determined from the DNA. The sample carries a few million clones, around 93% recorded once. The TCR originated in a young man in good health. Some clones in this sample may be carry-over from other donors' samples. The sequenced material came from naive CD8+ T cells from PBMCs. The genes are TRBV29-1 and TRBJ2-1, with 10 nucleotides matching TRBD2. The CDR3 DNA sequence: TGCAGCGCCAGGGGACTAGCGCAAGAAAGCTACAATGAGCAGTTCTTC. It codes for CSARGLAQESYNEQFF.